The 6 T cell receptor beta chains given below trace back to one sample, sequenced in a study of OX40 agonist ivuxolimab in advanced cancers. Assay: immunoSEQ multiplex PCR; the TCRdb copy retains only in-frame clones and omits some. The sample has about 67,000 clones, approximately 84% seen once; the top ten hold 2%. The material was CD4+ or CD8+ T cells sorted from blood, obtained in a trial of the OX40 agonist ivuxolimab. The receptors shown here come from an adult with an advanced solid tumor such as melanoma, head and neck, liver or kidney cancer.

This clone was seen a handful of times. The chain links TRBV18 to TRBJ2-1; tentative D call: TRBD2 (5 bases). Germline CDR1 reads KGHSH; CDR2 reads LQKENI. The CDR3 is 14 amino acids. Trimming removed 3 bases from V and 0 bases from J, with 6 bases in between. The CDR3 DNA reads TGTGCCAGCTCACCGGACTCCTCCTACAATGAGCAGTTCTTC. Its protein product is CASSPDSSYNEQFF.

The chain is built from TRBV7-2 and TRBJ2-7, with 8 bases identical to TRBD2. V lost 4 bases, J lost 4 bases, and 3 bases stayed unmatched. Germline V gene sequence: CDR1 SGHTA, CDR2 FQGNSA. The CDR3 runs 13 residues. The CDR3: CASSSGGAYEQYF. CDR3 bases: TGTGCCAGCAGCTCCGGGGGGGCTTACGAGCAGTACTTC.

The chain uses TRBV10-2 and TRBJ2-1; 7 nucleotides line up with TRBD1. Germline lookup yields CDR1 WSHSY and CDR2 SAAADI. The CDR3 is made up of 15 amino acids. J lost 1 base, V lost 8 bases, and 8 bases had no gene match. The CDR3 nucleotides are TGCGCCAGCCATCCCCGGGACAGATCCTACAATGAGCAGTTCTTC. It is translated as CASHPRDRSYNEQFF.

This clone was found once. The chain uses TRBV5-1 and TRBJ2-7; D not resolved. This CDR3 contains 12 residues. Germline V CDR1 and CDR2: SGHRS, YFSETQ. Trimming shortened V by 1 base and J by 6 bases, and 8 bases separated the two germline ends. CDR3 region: CASSLLGLEQYF. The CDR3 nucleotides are TGCGCCAGCAGCTTGCTCGGGCTCGAGCAGTACTTC.

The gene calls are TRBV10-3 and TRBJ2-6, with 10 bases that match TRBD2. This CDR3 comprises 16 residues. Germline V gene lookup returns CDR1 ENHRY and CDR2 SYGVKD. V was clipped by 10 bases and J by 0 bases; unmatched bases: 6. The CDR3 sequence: CATTRLAGSGANVLTF. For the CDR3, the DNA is TGTGCCACCACGAGACTAGCGGGCTCTGGGGCCAACGTCCTGACTTTC.

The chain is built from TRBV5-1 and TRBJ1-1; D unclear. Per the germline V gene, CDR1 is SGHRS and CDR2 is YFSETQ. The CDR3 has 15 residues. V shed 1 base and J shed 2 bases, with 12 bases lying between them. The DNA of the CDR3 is TGCGCCAGCAGCTTGACCGGGTCAGGCAACACTGAAGCTTTCTTT. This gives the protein CASSLTGSGNTEAFF.